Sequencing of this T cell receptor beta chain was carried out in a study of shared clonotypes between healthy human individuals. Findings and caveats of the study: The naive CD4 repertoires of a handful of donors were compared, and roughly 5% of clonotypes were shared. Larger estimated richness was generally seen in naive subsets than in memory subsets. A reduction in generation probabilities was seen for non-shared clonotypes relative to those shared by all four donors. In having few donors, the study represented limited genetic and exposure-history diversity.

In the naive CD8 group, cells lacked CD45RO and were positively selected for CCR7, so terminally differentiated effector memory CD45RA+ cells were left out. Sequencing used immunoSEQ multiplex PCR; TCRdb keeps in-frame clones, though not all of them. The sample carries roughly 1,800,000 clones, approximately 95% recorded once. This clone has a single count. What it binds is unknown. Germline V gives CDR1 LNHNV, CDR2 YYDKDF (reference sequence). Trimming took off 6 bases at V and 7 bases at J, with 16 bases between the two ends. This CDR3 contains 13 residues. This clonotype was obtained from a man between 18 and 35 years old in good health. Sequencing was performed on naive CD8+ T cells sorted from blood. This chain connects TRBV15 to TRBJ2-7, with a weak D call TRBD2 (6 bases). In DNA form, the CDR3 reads TGTGCCACCAGGGGGACTGGCTTACTGGAGCAGTACTTC. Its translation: CATRGTGLLEQYF.